The 14 T cell receptor beta chains reported below all come from one sample, sequenced in a study of OX40 agonist ivuxolimab in advanced cancers. Sequencing used immunoSEQ multiplex PCR; TCRdb keeps in-frame clones, though not all of them. Of 25,000 to 40,000 clones listed, 80% to 90% are singletons. Here the sequenced sample was CD4+ or CD8+ T cells sorted from blood, taken in a trial of the OX40 agonist ivuxolimab. The receptors were sampled from an adult with an advanced solid tumor such as melanoma, head and neck, liver or kidney cancer.

V is TRBV29-1 and J is TRBJ2-7; the D call may be TRBD1 or TRBD2 (5 bases each). Per germline, CDR1 SQVTM and CDR2 ANQGSEA. V dropped 3 bases and J dropped 0 bases, with 12 bases sitting between them. The CDR3 runs to 14 residues. Here the CDR3 reads CSVEAGGSSYEQYF. For the CDR3, the DNA is TGCAGCGTTGAGGCTGGGGGAAGCTCCTACGAGCAGTACTTC.

Only a few counts were recorded for this clone. The J gene is TRBJ1-2, the V gene TRBV6-5; unclear D gene. This CDR3 has 13 amino acids. Trimming cost V 11 bases and J 2 bases, with 15 bases left between them. Germline V gives CDR1 MNHEY, CDR2 SVGAGI. The CDR3 sequence: CAASGTSNYGYTF. CDR3 bases: TGTGCCGCCTCGGGCACATCGAACTATGGCTACACCTTC.

This clone was counted a few times. The rearrangement links TRBV5-5 to TRBJ1-6; no clear D gene. The CDR3 has 14 amino acids. Germline CDR1 reads SGHKS; CDR2 reads YYEKEE (reference sequence). Trimming removed 4 bases from V and 4 bases from J, with 9 bases in between. CDR3 sequence: CASSTGRYNSPLHF. The CDR3 DNA reads as TGTGCCAGCAGCACCGGACGGTATAATTCACCCCTCCACTTT.

The chain employs TRBV25-1 and TRBJ1-4; D uncertain. V dropped 2 bases and J dropped 3 bases, with 16 bases sitting between them. The CDR3 is made up of 17 amino acids. Looked up from germline, CDR1 is MGHDK and CDR2 is SYGVNS. The CDR3 DNA is TGTGCCAGCAGTGAAGGAAGACTCACTTTATCTAATGAAAAACTGTTTTTT. Protein sequence: CASSEGRLTLSNEKLFF.

J is TRBJ1-5 and V is TRBV27; D gene ambiguous. The CDR3 is 12 amino acids. The germline V and J ends were trimmed by 3 bases and 7 bases, with 7 bases remaining between them. Per the germline V gene, CDR1 is MNHEY and CDR2 is SMNVEV (reference sequence). In nucleotides, the CDR3 is TGTGCCAGCAGTTTTTTAGGGCAGCCCCAGCATTTT. It specifies CASSFLGQPQHF.

J is TRBJ2-1 and V is TRBV6-1, with 9 bases matching TRBD1. Germline V gene lookup returns CDR1 MNHNS and CDR2 SASEGT. V dropped 4 bases and J dropped 2; count of bases not matched to a gene: 3. This CDR3 has 15 residues. DNA for the CDR3: TGTGCCAGCAGTGGACGGGACAGGGCCTACAATGAGCAGTTCTTC. Translation gives CASSGRDRAYNEQFF.

The J gene is TRBJ2-1, the V gene TRBV19; 9 nucleotides line up with TRBD2. The germline CDR1 and CDR2 sequences are LNHDA and SQIVND (reference sequence). CDR3 length equals 14 residues. V shed 5 bases and J 11 bases; nucleotides not matched to a gene: 10. CDR3 bases: TGTGCCAGTAGTGCGGGGGGGGCCAGAGCTCAGCAGTTCTTC. Amino acid sequence: CASSAGGARAQQFF.

This rearrangement joins TRBV6-1 to TRBJ2-7, with a possible D match to TRBD1 (5 bases). V was pared by 1 base and J by 1 base, with 11 bases between. Germline-derived CDR1 and CDR2 are MNHNS and SASEGT. This CDR3 has 15 amino acids. CDR3 protein: CASSEGKGASYEQYF. DNA of the CDR3: TGTGCCAGCAGTGAAGGAAAAGGGGCTTCCTACGAGCAGTACTTC.

The V gene is TRBV15, the J gene TRBJ2-5, with 8 bases fitting TRBD2. The J call is doubtful: the DNA matches TRBJ2-7 better. Germline values: CDR1 LNHNV, CDR2 YYDKDF (reference sequence). This CDR3 region has 15 residues. The CDR3 nucleotides read TGTGCCACCAGCAGAGATAAAGCTAGCGGGTCCGAGCAGTACTTC. This encodes CATSRDKASGSEQYF.

This clone was counted only a few times. The chain links TRBV5-1 to TRBJ2-4; possible D gene TRBD2, 5 bases. Trimming left V 0 bases short and J 8 bases short, with 6 bases between. The CDR3 runs 12 residues. Germline V gives CDR1 SGHRS, CDR2 YFSETQ. CDR3 region: CASSLDGDIQYF. CDR3 sequence (DNA): TGCGCCAGCAGCTTGGACGGGGACATTCAGTACTTC.

This chain joins TRBV2 and TRBJ2-2, with 9 nucleotides matching TRBD2. The J segment lost 5 bases and the V segment lost 6 bases, leaving 7 bases of the junction unmatched. The CDR3 consists of 15 residues. CDR1 and CDR2 from the germline V gene are SNHLY and FYNNEI. The CDR3 spells CASRRRGGSTGELFF. The CDR3 nucleotides are TGTGCCAGCAGAAGGCGGGGGGGGAGTACCGGGGAGCTGTTTTTT.

About this clone: A read error may account for a junction end that differs from germline. The V gene is TRBV11-3, the J gene TRBJ2-5, with D perhaps assigned TRBD1 or TRBD2 (5 bases each). This CDR3 has 13 amino acids. Germline lookup yields CDR1 SGHNT and CDR2 YENEEA. The CDR3 DNA reads as TGTGCCAGCAGCGACCGGGACCAAAAGACCCAGTACTTC. It yields the protein CASSDRDQKTQYF.

Only a few counts were recorded for this clone. The chain is built from TRBV5-6 and TRBJ2-5, with TRBD1 as a possible D gene (6 bases). The CDR3 contains 14 residues. CDR1 and CDR2 (germline): SGHDT, YYEEEE. With 2 bases removed from V and 3 bases from J, the gap between germline ends came to 11 bases. Here the CDR3 DNA reads TGTGCCAGCAGCTTCTCAGGGGCGGAAGAGACCCAGTACTTC. Translating it yields CASSFSGAEETQYF.

Points on this clone: This sample also contains other DNA sequences that code for the same CDR3. The chain is built from TRBV11-2 and TRBJ2-2; TRBD2 aligns across 7 bases. Germline V CDR1 and CDR2: SGHAT, FQNNGV. CDR3 size: 16 residues. With V trimmed by 4 bases and J by 6 bases, 11 bases remained unmatched. The CDR3 nucleotides read TGTGCCAGCAGCTCTACCGGGACTACAATAGCCGGGGAGCTGTTTTTT. Translation: CASSSTGTTIAGELFF.